Here is one T cell receptor (beta chain) with its context. CDR3 length: 16 amino acids. Per the germline V gene, CDR1 is SGHTA and CDR2 is FQGNSA. V was trimmed by 6 bases and J by 7 bases, leaving 19 bases between them. The data derive from a study of blood T cell repertoires in COVID-19. Assay used: immunoSEQ multiplex PCR; TCRdb lists only in-frame clones, some missing. This table has 100,000 to 150,000 clones, 70% to 90% appearing once. The sample consisted of peripheral blood. This sequence joins TRBV7-2 and TRBJ1-6; possibly TRBD1 for D (6 bases). The TCR originated in a woman aged 80 or over with acute or convalescent COVID-19. The CDR3 nucleotides are TGTGCCAGCAGTAAACAGGGTCAAATCCCAAATTCACCCCTCCACTTT. Encoded protein: CASSKQGQIPNSPLHF. Drawing the rest from reference TRBV7-2 and TRBJ1-6, the complete variable domain is GAGVSQSPSNKVTEKGKDVELRCDPISGHTALYWYRQSLGQGLEFLIYFQGNSAPDKSGLPSDRFSAERTGGSVSTLTIQRTQQEDSAVYLCASSKQGQIPNSPLHFGNGTRLTVT.